These 9 T cell receptor beta chains originate from one sample sequenced in a study of OX40 agonist ivuxolimab in advanced cancers. Method: immunoSEQ multiplex PCR; TCRdb's copy keeps in-frame clones and lacks some. The sample has 40,000 to 50,000 clones; around 90% are singletons. Here the sequenced sample was CD4+ or CD8+ T cells sorted from blood, taken in a trial of the OX40 agonist ivuxolimab. Receptors originate from an adult with an advanced solid tumor such as melanoma, head and neck, liver or kidney cancer.

The CDR3 DNA sequence: TGTGCCAGCAGCCTCCAGGGGGCGCGTTACAATGAGCAGTTCTTC. It specifies CASSLQGARYNEQFF. The V call is TRBV7-8, the J call TRBJ2-1, with 8 positions matching TRBD1. Germline values: CDR1 SGHVS, CDR2 FQNEAQ. The CDR3 length is 15 residues. V was clipped by 5 bases and J by 4 bases; unmatched bases: 7.

The chain links TRBV2 to TRBJ2-7; 7 bases are a match to TRBD1. Per germline, CDR1 SNHLY and CDR2 FYNNEI. The CDR3 contains 14 residues. Losses at the gene ends were 3 bases for V and 4 bases for J; bases not matched to a gene: 6. In DNA form, the CDR3 reads TGTGCCAGCAGTGATCAGGGGGTCGGATACGAGCAGTACTTC. Encoded protein: CASSDQGVGYEQYF. The full variable domain, rest sourced from reference TRBV2 and TRBJ2-7, is EPEVTQTPSHQVTQMGQEVILRCVPISNHLYFYWYRQILGQKVEFLVSFYNNEISEKSEIFDDQFSVERPDGSNFTLKIRSTKLEDSAMYFCASSDQGVGYEQYFGPGTRLTVT.

This sequence joins TRBV6-4 and TRBJ2-2, with D tentatively TRBD2 (6 bases). Per germline, CDR1 MRHNA and CDR2 SNTAGT. This CDR3 comprises 16 residues. The V and J ends lost 10 bases and 6 bases respectively, with 24 bases between them. CDR3 sequence reads: CATPARRGFRAGELFF. In DNA form, the CDR3 reads TGTGCCACCCCCGCCCGACGGGGGTTCAGGGCCGGGGAGCTGTTTTTT.

The V gene is TRBV5-1, the J gene TRBJ1-2, with 7 bases lining up with TRBD1. The length of the CDR3 is 15 residues. The V segment lost 4 bases and the J segment 5 bases; nucleotides outside the gene matches: 11. The germline V gene encodes CDR1 SGHRS and CDR2 YFSETQ. CDR3 amino acids: CASSPFQGGEYGYTF. The CDR3 DNA reads as TGCGCCAGCAGCCCCTTCCAGGGGGGTGAGTATGGCTACACCTTC.

The V gene is TRBV4-2, the J gene TRBJ2-1; no reliable D call. CDR1 LGHNA and CDR2 YNFKEQ come from the germline V gene. With 2 bases removed from V and 1 base from J, the gap between germline ends came to 9 bases. This CDR3 has 15 amino acids. Written as DNA, the CDR3 is TGTGCCAGCAGCCAACAGGCTATTTCCTACAATGAGCAGTTCTTC. Translation gives CASSQQAISYNEQFF.

The chain is built from TRBV5-5 and TRBJ1-5, with D uncertain. V was trimmed by 9 bases and J by 7 bases, leaving 26 bases between them. Germline V lookup: CDR1 SGHKS, CDR2 YYEKEE (reference sequence). This CDR3 contains 16 residues. CDR3 coding DNA: TGTGCCACCCCGAGAAAACCCTTAACCAGAGGACAGCCCCAGCATTTT. Translating it yields CATPRKPLTRGQPQHF.

The CDR3 sequence: CASSPSGLAEETQYF. CDR3 nucleotide sequence: TGTGCCAGCAGCCCCTCGGGACTAGCGGAAGAGACCCAGTACTTC. The chain couples TRBV11-3 to TRBJ2-5; 11 nucleotides line up with TRBD2. The CDR3 runs 15 residues. The V and J ends lost 5 bases and 3 bases, in that order; junction bases with no gene match: 5. Germline-derived CDR1 and CDR2 are SGHNT and YENEEA.

The chain employs TRBV7-6 and TRBJ1-5; unclear D gene. The CDR3 covers 16 residues. Trimming cost V 5 bases and J 0 bases, with 14 bases left between them. The germline V gene has CDR1 SGHVS and CDR2 FNYEAQ. For the CDR3, the DNA is TGTGCCAGCAGCCCCTCTGTCGCGGCTAGCAATCAGCCCCAGCATTTT. Translating it yields CASSPSVAASNQPQHF.

The chain employs TRBV5-1 and TRBJ2-1; TRBD2 aligns across 11 bases. The CDR3 has 16 residues. After removal of 4 bases from V and 7 bases from J, the junction contained 10 bases not matched to a gene. CDR1 and CDR2 (germline): SGHRS, YFSETQ. CDR3 region: CASSGLAGGPWNEQFF. The CDR3 coding sequence is TGCGCCAGCAGCGGGTTAGCGGGGGGGCCGTGGAATGAGCAGTTCTTC.